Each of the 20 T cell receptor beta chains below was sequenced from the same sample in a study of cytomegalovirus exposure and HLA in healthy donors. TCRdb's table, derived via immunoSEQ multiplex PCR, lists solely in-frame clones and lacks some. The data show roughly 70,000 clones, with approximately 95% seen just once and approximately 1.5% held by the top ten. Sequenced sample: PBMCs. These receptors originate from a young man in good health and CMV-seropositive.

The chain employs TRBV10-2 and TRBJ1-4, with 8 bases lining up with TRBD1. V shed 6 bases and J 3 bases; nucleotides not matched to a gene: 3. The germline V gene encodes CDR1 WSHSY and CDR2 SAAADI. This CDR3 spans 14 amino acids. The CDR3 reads CASRGTGSNEKLFF. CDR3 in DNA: TGCGCCAGCAGAGGGACAGGCTCTAATGAAAAACTGTTTTTT.

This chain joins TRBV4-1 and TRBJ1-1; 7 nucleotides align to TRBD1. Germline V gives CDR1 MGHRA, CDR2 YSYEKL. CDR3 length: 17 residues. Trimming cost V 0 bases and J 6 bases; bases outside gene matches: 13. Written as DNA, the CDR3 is TGCGCCAGCAGCCAAGATATCGGGACAGTGCATCCGGCTGAAGCTTTCTTT. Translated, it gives CASSQDIGTVHPAEAFF.

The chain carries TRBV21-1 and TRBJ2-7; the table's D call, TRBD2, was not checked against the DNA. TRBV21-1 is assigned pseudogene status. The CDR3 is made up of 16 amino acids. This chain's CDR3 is CASSKTLAEDSYEQYF. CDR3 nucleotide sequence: TGTGCCAGCAGCAAAACCCTCGCCGAGGACTCCTACGAGCAGTACTTC.

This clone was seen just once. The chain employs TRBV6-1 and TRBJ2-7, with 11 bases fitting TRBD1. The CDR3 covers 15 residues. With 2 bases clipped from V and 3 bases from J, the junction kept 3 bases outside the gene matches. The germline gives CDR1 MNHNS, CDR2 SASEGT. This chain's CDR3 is CASSELDRGRYEQYF. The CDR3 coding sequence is TGTGCCAGCAGTGAATTGGACAGGGGGCGCTACGAGCAGTACTTC.

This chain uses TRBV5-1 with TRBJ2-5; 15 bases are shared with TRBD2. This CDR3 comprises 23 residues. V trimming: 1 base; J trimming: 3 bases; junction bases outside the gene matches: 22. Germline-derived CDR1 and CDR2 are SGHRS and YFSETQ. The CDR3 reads CASSLKLREGGLAGGLREETQYF. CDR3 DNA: TGCGCCAGCAGCTTGAAGCTGAGGGAAGGTGGACTAGCGGGAGGGCTTAGGGAAGAGACCCAGTACTTC.

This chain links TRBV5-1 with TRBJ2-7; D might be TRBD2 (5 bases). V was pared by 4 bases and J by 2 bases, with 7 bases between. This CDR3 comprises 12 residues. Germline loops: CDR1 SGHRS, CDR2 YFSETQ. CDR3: CASSPGTYEQYF. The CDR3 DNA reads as TGCGCCAGCAGCCCCGGGACCTACGAGCAGTACTTC.

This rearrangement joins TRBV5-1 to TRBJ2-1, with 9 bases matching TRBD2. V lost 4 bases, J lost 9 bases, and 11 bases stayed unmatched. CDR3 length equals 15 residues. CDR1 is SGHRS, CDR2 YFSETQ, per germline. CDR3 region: CASSMAVGTSLEQFF. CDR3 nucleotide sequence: TGCGCCAGCAGCATGGCAGTTGGGACTAGCCTTGAGCAGTTCTTC.

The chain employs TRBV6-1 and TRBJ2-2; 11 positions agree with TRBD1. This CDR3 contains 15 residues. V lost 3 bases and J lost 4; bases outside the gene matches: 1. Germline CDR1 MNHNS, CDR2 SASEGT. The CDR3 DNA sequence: TGTGCCAGCAGTGACGGGACAGGGGGCACCGGGGAGCTGTTTTTT. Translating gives CASSDGTGGTGELFF.

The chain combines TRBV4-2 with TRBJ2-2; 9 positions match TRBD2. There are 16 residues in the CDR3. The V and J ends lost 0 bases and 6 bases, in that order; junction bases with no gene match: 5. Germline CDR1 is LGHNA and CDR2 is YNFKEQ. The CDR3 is CASSQDPIAGAGELFF. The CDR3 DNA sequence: TGTGCCAGCAGCCAAGATCCGATAGCGGGAGCCGGGGAGCTGTTTTTT.

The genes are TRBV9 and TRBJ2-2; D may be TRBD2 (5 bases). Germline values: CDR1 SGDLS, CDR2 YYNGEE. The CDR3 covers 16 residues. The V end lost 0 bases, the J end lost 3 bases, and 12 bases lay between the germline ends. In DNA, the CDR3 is TGTGCCAGCAGCGTAGTTGAAGCGGCATACACCGGGGAGCTGTTTTTT. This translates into CASSVVEAAYTGELFF. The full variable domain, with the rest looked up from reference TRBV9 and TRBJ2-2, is DSGVTQTPKHLITATGQRVTLRCSPRSGDLSVYWYQQSLDQGLQFLIQYYNGEERAKGNILERFSAQQFPDLHSELNLSSLELGDSALYFCASSVVEAAYTGELFFGEGSRLTVL.

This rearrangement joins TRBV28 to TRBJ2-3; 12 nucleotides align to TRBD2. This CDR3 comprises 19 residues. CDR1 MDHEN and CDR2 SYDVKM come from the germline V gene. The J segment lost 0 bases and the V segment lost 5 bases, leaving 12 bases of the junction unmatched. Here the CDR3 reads CASSRTSGADYSSTDTQYF. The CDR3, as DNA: TGTGCCAGCAGTCGGACTAGCGGGGCCGATTACTCTAGCACAGATACGCAGTATTTT.

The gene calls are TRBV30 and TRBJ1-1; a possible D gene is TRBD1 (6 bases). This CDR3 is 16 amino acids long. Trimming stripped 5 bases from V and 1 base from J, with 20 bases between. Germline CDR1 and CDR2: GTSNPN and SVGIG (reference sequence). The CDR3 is CAWALGHLTRNTEAFF. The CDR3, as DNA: TGTGCCTGGGCCCTGGGACACCTCACAAGGAACACTGAAGCTTTCTTT.

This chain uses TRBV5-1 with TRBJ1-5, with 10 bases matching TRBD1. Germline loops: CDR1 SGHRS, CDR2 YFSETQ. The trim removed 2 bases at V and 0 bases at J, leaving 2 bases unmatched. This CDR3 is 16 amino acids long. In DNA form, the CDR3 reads TGCGCCAGCAGCTTAGGGACAGGGGATAGCAATCAGCCCCAGCATTTT. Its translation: CASSLGTGDSNQPQHF. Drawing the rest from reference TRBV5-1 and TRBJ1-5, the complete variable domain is KAGVTQTPRYLIKTRGQQVTLSCSPISGHRSVSWYQQTPGQGLQFLFEYFSETQRNKGNFPGRFSGRQFSNSRSEMNVSTLELGDSALYLCASSLGTGDSNQPQHFGDGTRLSIL.

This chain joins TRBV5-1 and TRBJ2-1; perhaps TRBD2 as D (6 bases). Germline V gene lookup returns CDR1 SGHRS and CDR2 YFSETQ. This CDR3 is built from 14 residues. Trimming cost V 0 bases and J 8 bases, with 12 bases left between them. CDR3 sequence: CASSLEAGGDEQFF. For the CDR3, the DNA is TGCGCCAGCAGCTTGGAAGCGGGTGGCGATGAGCAGTTCTTC.

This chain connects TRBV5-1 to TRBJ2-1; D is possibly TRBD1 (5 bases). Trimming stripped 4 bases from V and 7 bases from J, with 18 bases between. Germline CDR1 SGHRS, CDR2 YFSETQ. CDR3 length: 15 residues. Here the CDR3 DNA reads TGCGCCAGCAGCACCTCGACAGATACAAGGAATGAGCAGTTCTTC. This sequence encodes CASSTSTDTRNEQFF.

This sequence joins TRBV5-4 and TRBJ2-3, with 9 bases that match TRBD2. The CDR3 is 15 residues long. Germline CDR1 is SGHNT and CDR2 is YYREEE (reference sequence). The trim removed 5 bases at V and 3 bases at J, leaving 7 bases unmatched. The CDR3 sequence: CASSKRLAETDTQYF. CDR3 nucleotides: TGTGCCAGCAGTAAGAGACTAGCGGAGACAGATACGCAGTATTTT.

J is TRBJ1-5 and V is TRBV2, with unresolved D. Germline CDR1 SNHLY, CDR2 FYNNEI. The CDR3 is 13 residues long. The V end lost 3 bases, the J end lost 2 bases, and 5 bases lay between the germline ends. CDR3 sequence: CASSDRGNQPQHF. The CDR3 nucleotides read TGTGCCAGCAGTGACCGCGGCAATCAGCCCCAGCATTTT.

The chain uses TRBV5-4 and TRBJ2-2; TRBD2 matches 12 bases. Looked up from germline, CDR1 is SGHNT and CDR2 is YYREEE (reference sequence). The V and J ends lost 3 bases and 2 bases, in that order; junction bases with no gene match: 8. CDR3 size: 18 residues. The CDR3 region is CASSSRLAGDQNTGELFF. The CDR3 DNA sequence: TGTGCCAGCAGCTCTCGACTAGCGGGAGATCAAAACACCGGGGAGCTGTTTTTT.

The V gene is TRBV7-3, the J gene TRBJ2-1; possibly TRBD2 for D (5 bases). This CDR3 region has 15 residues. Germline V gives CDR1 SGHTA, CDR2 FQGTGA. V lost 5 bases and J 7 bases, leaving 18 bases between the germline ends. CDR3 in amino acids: CASSPEGPPGNEQFF. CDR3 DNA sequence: TGTGCCAGCAGCCCCGAGGGCCCCCCGGGGAATGAGCAGTTCTTC.

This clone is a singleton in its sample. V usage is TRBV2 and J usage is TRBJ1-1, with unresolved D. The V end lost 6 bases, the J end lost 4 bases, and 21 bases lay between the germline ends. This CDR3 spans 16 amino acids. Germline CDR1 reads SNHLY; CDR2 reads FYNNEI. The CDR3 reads CASRLIGVLGGTEAFF. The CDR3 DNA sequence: TGTGCCAGCAGATTAATAGGTGTCCTCGGCGGCACTGAAGCTTTCTTT.